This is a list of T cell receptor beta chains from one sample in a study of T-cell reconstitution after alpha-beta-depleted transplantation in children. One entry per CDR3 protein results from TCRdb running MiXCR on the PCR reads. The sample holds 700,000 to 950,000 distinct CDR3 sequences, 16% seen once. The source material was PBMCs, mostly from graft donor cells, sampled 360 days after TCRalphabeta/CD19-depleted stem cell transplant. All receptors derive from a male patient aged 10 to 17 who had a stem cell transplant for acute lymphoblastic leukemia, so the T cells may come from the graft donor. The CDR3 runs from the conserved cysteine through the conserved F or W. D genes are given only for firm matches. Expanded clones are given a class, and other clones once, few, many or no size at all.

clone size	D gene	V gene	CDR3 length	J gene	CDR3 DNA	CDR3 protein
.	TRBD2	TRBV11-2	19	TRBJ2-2	TGTGCCAGCAGCTTAATCCCAGGGTTCGGAGCGGGACCCACCGGGGAGCTGTTTTTT	CASSLIPGFGAGPTGELFF
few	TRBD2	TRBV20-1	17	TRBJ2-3	TGCAGTGCTAGAACAGCGGGAGCTCTGATCAGCACAGATACGCAGTATTTT	CSARTAGALISTDTQYF
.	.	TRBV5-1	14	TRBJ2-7	TGCGCCAGCAGCCCTTGGGGGGAGTCCTCCGAGCAGTACTTC	CASSPWGESSEQYF
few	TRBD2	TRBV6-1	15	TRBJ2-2	TGTGCCACCATTGCGGGAGGTCCGAACACCGGGGAGCTGTTTTTT	CATIAGGPNTGELFF
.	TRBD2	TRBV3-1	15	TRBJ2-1	TGTGCCAGCAGCCGCCGAGCTCGGGAGGGCCATGAGCAGTTCTTC	CASSRRAREGHEQFF
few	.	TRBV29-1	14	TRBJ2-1	TGCAGCGTTGAAAAGGGGGGCTCCTACAATGAGCAGTTCTTC	CSVEKGGSYNEQFF
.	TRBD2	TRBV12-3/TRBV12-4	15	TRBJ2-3	TGTGCCAGCAGCACGGGGGCGGGAGGAGCATATACGCAGTATTTT	CASSTGAGGAYTQYF
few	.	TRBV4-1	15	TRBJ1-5	TGCGCCAGCAGCCAAGATCGTACGGTAAATCAGCCCCAGCATTTT	CASSQDRTVNQPQHF
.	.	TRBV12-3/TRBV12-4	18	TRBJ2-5	TGTACCAGCAGTTTGAGCCGGCCCTTCGGGAGTTCCCAAGAGACCCAGTACTTC	CTSSLSRPFGSSQETQYF
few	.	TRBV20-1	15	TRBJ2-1	TGCAGTGCCTCGGGACGGATGAGCTCCTACAATGAGCAGTTCTTC	CSASGRMSSYNEQFF
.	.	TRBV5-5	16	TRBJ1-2	TGTGCCAGCAGCTTGTTAAGGGACCCGCGTGACTATGGCTACACCTTC	CASSLLRDPRDYGYTF
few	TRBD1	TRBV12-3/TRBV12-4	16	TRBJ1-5	TGTGCCAGCAGCCCCCATGGGACAGGGAACAATCAGCCCCAGCATTTT	CASSPHGTGNNQPQHF
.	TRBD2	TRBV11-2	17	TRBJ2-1	TGTGCCAGCAGCTTAGATTCTCTAGCGGTCTCCTACAATGAGCAGTTCTTC	CASSLDSLAVSYNEQFF
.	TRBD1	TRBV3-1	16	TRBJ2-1	TGTGCCAGCAGCCACCGACAGGGGGCTACCTACAATGAGCAGTTCTTC	CASSHRQGATYNEQFF
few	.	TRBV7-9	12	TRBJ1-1	TGTGCCAGCAGCTTAGGTTCCAGTAAAGCTTTCTTT	CASSLGSSKAFF
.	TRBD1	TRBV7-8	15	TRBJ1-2	TGTGCCAGCAGCTTAGCGCTACAGGGGGCCTATGGCTACACCTTC	CASSLALQGAYGYTF
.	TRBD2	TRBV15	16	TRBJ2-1	TGTGCCACCAGCAGAGAAGCGGGAGGGCCCTACAATGAGCAGTTCTTC	CATSREAGGPYNEQFF
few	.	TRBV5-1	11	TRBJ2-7	TGCGCCAGCCAAGGCAGGGACGAGCAGTACTTC	CASQGRDEQYF
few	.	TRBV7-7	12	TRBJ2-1	TGTGCCAGCAGCGAATTTAACAATGAGCAGTTCTTC	CASSEFNNEQFF
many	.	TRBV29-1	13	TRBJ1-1	TGCAGCGTAGCGGGACACCCGGACACTGAAGCTTTCTTT	CSVAGHPDTEAFF
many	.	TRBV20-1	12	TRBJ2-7	TGCAGTGCTTCCGATAGCTCCTACGAGCAGTACTTC	CSASDSSYEQYF
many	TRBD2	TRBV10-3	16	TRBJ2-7	TGTGCCATCAGTGAGCCCTGGACTAGCGGGAGTCACGAGCAGTACTTC	CAISEPWTSGSHEQYF
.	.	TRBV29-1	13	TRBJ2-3	TGCAGCGTTGAAAGTTTATCCACAGATACGCAGTATTTT	CSVESLSTDTQYF
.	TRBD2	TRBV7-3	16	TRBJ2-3	TGTGCCAGCAGCTTAACGCTAGCGGGACCACGAAATACGCAGTATTTT	CASSLTLAGPRNTQYF
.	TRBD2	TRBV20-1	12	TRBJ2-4	TGCAGTGCTATTTGGGGGGGGAACATTCAGTACTTC	CSAIWGGNIQYF
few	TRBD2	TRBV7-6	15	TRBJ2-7	TGTGCCAGCAGCGGTGGACTAGCGGGATATTACGAGCAGTACTTC	CASSGGLAGYYEQYF
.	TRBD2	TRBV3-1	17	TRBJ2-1	TGTGCCAGCAGCCGGGAGACTAGCGGGAGCCTCCGGCATGAGCAGTTCTTC	CASSRETSGSLRHEQFF
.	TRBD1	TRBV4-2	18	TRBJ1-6	TGTGCCAGCAGCCAAGTGGACAGGGGGAGCTCCTATAATTCACCCCTCCACTTT	CASSQVDRGSSYNSPLHF
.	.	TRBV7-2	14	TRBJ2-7	TGTGCCAGCAGCCCCCTAGCGATTTACCACGAGCAGTACTTC	CASSPLAIYHEQYF